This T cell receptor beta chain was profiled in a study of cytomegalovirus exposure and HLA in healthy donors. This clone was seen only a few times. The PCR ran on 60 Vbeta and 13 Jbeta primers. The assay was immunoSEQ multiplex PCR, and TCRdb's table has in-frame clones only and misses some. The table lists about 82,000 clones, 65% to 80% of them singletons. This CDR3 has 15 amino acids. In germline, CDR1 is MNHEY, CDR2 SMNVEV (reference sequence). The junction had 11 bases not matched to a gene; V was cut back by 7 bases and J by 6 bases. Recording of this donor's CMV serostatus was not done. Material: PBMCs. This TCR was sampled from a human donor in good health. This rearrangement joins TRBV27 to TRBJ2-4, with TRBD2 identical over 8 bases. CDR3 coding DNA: TGTGCCAGCACCCTTGCCCCGGGGGGGGGAAACATTCAGTACTTC. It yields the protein CASTLAPGGGNIQYF.